The 11 T cell receptor beta chains below come from one sample, sequenced in a study of T cells after somatic rescue of genetic block. Generated by immunoSEQ multiplex PCR, the TCRdb table keeps only in-frame clones and is missing some. The sample records tens of thousands of clones, 85% to 90% being singletons. Source material: peripheral blood mononuclear cells (PBMCs). These TCRs come from a woman in her late teens or twenties.

The rearrangement joins TRBV27 to TRBJ2-4; D unclear. Deletions cut 5 bases from V and 0 bases from J, with 32 bases between. Germline values: CDR1 MNHEY, CDR2 SMNVEV (reference sequence). The CDR3 contains 22 residues. Written as DNA, the CDR3 is TGTGCCAGCAGTCCCACAAACCCCACTGAGCAATACTTAATACTAGCCAAAAACATTCAGTACTTC. Its protein is CASSPTNPTEQYLILAKNIQYF.

The chain combines TRBV5-4 with TRBJ2-6, with 8 bases fitting TRBD2. This CDR3 spans 15 amino acids. Losses at the gene ends were 3 bases for V and 2 bases for J; bases not matched to a gene: 1. CDR1 and CDR2 (germline): SGHNT, YYREEE (reference sequence). CDR3 in amino acids: CASSSAGAGANVLTF. CDR3 coding DNA: TGTGCCAGCAGCTCAGCGGGAGCTGGGGCCAACGTCCTGACTTTC.

The chain carries TRBV5-1 and TRBJ2-7, with D perhaps matching TRBD1 (6 bases). V lost 5 bases and J lost 0, with 15 bases in between. This CDR3 spans 15 amino acids. Per germline, CDR1 SGHRS and CDR2 YFSETQ. Here the CDR3 reads CASSPLAGASYEQYF. CDR3 nucleotide sequence: TGCGCCAGCAGTCCTCTCGCAGGGGCCTCCTACGAGCAGTACTTC.

The genes are TRBV11-2 and TRBJ2-7; the match to TRBD1 covers 9 bases. The CDR3 consists of 17 residues. Trimming at V came to 3 bases and at J to 3 bases, leaving 12 bases not matched to a gene. The germline CDR1 and CDR2 sequences are SGHAT and FQNNGV. The CDR3 coding sequence is TGTGCCAGCAGCTTTACCGGAGGGGGACAGGGTGGCTACGAGCAGTACTTC. Its translation: CASSFTGGGQGGYEQYF.

The J gene is TRBJ1-1, the V gene TRBV29-1; possibly TRBD1 for D (5 bases). V dropped 5 bases and J dropped 2 bases, with 18 bases sitting between them. This CDR3 region has 15 residues. The germline gives CDR1 SQVTM, CDR2 ANQGSEA. DNA of the CDR3: TGCAGCGTTTCCGGGGACGCGGAATCTAACACTGAAGCTTTCTTT. It specifies CSVSGDAESNTEAFF. The variable domain in full, with the rest retrieved from reference TRBV29-1 and TRBJ1-1, is SAVISQKPSRDICQRGTSLTIQCQVDSQVTMMFWYRQQPGQSLTLIATANQGSEATYESGFVIDKFPISRPNLTFSTLTVSNMSPEDSSIYLCSVSGDAESNTEAFFGQGTRLTVV.

V is TRBV30 and J is TRBJ1-5; possibly TRBD1 for D (6 bases). V was cut by 2 bases and J by 7 bases, with 18 bases left in between. The germline CDR1 and CDR2 sequences are GTSNPN and SVGIG (reference sequence). This CDR3 spans 15 amino acids. The CDR3 sequence: CAWSPIEGGHQPQHF. The CDR3 DNA reads TGTGCCTGGAGTCCTATAGAGGGGGGTCACCAGCCCCAGCATTTT. Based on the CDR3 plus reference TRBV30 and TRBJ1-5, the full variable domain is SQTIHQWPATLVQPVGSPLSLECTVEGTSNPNLYWYRQAAGRGLQLLFYSVGIGQISSEVPQNLSASRPQDRQFILSSKKLLLSDSGFYLCAWSPIEGGHQPQHFGDGTRLSIL.

The chain is built from TRBV28 and TRBJ2-7; TRBD1 is a possible D gene (8 bases). Germline V gene lookup returns CDR1 MDHEN and CDR2 SYDVKM. V dropped 4 bases and J dropped 4 bases, with 17 bases sitting between them. The CDR3 consists of 15 residues. The CDR3: CASSSETGEGYEQYF. CDR3 DNA sequence: TGTGCCAGCAGTTCCGAGACAGGGGAGGGGTACGAGCAGTACTTC.

The chain employs TRBV27 and TRBJ2-2; a weak D match, TRBD1 (6 bases). The V gene's germline CDR1 is MNHEY and CDR2 SMNVEV (reference sequence). This CDR3 is built from 14 residues. Trimming pared 6 bases from V and 5 bases from J, leaving 13 bases between. The CDR3 here is CASSDRLETGELFF. For the CDR3, the DNA is TGTGCCAGCAGCGACAGGCTTGAGACCGGGGAGCTGTTTTTT.

The V gene is TRBV28, the J gene TRBJ2-5; D possibly corresponds to TRBD1 (6 bases). This CDR3 region has 14 residues. V lost 7 bases, J lost 4 bases, and 16 bases lay in between. Germline CDR1 reads MDHEN; CDR2 reads SYDVKM. CDR3 DNA sequence: TGTGCCAGCAACCTCAGGGGTGGAGGAGAGACCCAGTACTTC. Translating gives CASNLRGGGETQYF. Supplemented by reference TRBV28 and TRBJ2-5, the full variable domain reads DVKVTQSSRYLVKRTGEKVFLECVQDMDHENMFWYRQDPGLGLRLIYFSYDVKMKEKGDIPEGYSVSREKKERFSLILESASTNQTSMYLCASNLRGGGETQYFGPGTRLLVL.

The chain has TRBV6-1 and TRBJ1-3; a weak D match, TRBD1 (5 bases). V lost 6 bases, J lost 2 bases, and 14 bases lay in between. The CDR3 covers 15 residues. Germline V CDR1 and CDR2: MNHNS, SASEGT. The CDR3 bases are TGTGCCAGCAGAGTCGACAGCCGTACTGGAAACACCATATATTTT. It is translated as CASRVDSRTGNTIYF.

V gene TRBV29-1 combines with J gene TRBJ2-7; 11 bases map to TRBD2. CDR1 is SQVTM and CDR2 is ANQGSEA in the germline V gene. The CDR3 has 11 residues. V dropped 7 bases and J dropped 10; count of bases not matched to a gene: 6. The CDR3 loop reads CSELAGGRQYF. The CDR3 DNA follows: TGCAGCGAATTAGCGGGAGGGCGACAGTACTTC.